Below, one T cell receptor (beta chain) is given with its context. TCRdb's table, derived via immunoSEQ multiplex PCR, lists solely in-frame clones and lacks some. The data contain 60,000 or so clones, about 87% of them singletons. The CDR3 has 15 residues. Germline values: CDR1 ENHRY, CDR2 SYGVKD. V was clipped by 9 bases and J by 6 bases, with 18 bases between them. The sample originates from a study of OX40 agonist ivuxolimab in advanced cancers. Sequenced material: CD4+ or CD8+ T cells sorted from blood, taken in a trial of the OX40 agonist ivuxolimab. The chain joins TRBV10-3 to TRBJ1-6, with a tentative D call TRBD1 (5 bases). The TCR sequence derives from an adult with an advanced solid tumor such as melanoma, head and neck, liver or kidney cancer. CDR3 nucleotides: TGTGCCATTAGTCGGGGGGAATATTCTAATTCACCCCTCCACTTT. This codes for CAISRGEYSNSPLHF.